This T cell receptor beta chain was captured by sequencing in a study of blood T cell repertoires in COVID-19. Across the whole study: Samples came from the United States, Italy and Spain, spanning acute and convalescent COVID-19. T cells, B-cell-depleted T cells, or PBMCs provided the cDNA or gDNA that served as material.

Germline CDR1 is KGHSH and CDR2 is LQKENI. This CDR3 is built from 14 residues. V lost 3 bases, J lost 5 bases, and 11 bases lay in between. The authors' processing: Counts of nucleated cells, estimated from reference gene primer amplification, were obtained. Only in-frame clones appear in the TCRdb table, and some are missing; sequencing was by immunoSEQ multiplex PCR. Clonal size and the V and J genes are those of that table, whereas D and trimming came from the DNA. This sample carries about 60,000 clones, around 84% of them seen once, and the ten largest clones take approximately 17%. V and J are TRBV18 and TRBJ2-1; possible D gene TRBD1, 5 bases. Sequences were obtained from peripheral blood. This TCR was sampled from a man between 65 and 79 years old with active COVID-19. CDR3 protein: CASSPGTGHNEQFF. As DNA, the CDR3 is TGTGCCAGCTCACCCGGTACAGGACACAATGAGCAGTTCTTC.